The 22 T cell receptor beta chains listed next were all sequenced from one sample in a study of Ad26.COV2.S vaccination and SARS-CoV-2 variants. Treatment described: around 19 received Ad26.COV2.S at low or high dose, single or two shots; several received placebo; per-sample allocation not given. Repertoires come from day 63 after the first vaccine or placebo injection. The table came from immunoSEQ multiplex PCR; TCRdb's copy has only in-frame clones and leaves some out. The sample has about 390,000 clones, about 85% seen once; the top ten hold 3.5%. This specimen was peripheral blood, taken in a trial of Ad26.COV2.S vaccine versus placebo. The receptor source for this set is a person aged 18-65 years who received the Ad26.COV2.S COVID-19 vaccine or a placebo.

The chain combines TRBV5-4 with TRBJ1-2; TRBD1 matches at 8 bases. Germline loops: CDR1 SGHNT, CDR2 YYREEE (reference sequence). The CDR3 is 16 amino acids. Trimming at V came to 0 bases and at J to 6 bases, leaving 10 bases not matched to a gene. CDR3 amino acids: CASSLALGQGINGYTF. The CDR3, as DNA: TGTGCCAGCAGCTTGGCCTTAGGACAGGGTATCAATGGCTACACCTTC.

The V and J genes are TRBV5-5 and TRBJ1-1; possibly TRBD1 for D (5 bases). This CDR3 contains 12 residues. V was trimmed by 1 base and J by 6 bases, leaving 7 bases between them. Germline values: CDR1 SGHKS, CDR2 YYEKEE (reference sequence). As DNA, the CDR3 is TGTGCCAGCAGCTTGAGAGGGGCTGAAGCTTTCTTT. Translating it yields CASSLRGAEAFF. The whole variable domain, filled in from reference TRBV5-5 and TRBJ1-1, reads DAGVTQSPTHLIKTRGQQVTLRCSPISGHKSVSWYQQVLGQGPQFIFQYYEKEERGRGNFPDRFSARQFPNYSSELNVNALLLGDSALYLCASSLRGAEAFFGQGTRLTVV.

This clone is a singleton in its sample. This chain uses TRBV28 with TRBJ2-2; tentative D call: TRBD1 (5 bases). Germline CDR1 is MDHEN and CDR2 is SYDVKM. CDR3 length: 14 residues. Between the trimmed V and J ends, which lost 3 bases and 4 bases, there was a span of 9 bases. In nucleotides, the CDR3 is TGTGCCAGCAGTTTGGACCAGGGCACCGGGGAGCTGTTTTTT. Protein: CASSLDQGTGELFF. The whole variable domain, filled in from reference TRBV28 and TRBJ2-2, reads DVKVTQSSRYLVKRTGEKVFLECVQDMDHENMFWYRQDPGLGLRLIYFSYDVKMKEKGDIPEGYSVSREKKERFSLILESASTNQTSMYLCASSLDQGTGELFFGEGSRLTVL.

The CDR3 nucleotides read TGTGCCTGCGCCCAGGGTGAAGCGACAGATACGCAGTATTTT. This encodes CACAQGEATDTQYF. The chain couples TRBV6-5 to TRBJ2-3, with a weak D call TRBD1 (5 bases). Germline V gives CDR1 MNHEY, CDR2 SVGAGI. V gave up 11 bases and J gave up 3 bases, with 18 bases separating them. The CDR3 covers 14 residues.

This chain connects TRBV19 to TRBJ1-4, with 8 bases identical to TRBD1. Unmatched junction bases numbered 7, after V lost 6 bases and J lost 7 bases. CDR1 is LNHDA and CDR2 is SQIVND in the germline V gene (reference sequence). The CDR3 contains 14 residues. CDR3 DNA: TGTGCCAGTAGCAGCCCCGGGACAGGTGAAAAACTGTTTTTT. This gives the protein CASSSPGTGEKLFF.

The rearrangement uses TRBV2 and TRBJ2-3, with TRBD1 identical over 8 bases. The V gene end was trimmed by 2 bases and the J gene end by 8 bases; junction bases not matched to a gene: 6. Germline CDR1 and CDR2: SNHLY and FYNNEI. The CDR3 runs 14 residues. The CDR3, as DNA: TGTGCCAGCAGTGAACAGGACAGGGTGGTTACGCAGTATTTT. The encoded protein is CASSEQDRVVTQYF.

DNA for the CDR3: TGTGCCAGCAGTGAGACAGGAAGCACTGAAGCTTTCTTT. As protein: CASSETGSTEAFF. The chain employs TRBV6-1 and TRBJ1-1; possible D gene TRBD1, 6 bases. The germline V gene encodes CDR1 MNHNS and CDR2 SASEGT. The ends were cut back, 3 bases at V and 4 bases at J, with 9 bases in the middle. The CDR3 is made up of 13 amino acids.

The CDR3 reads CASSFIQDYGYTF. The DNA for the CDR3 is TGTGCCAGCAGTTTTATCCAGGATTATGGCTACACCTTC. The chain is built from TRBV6-6 and TRBJ1-2, with D unclear. The CDR3 extends over 13 amino acids. Trimming left V 4 bases short and J 5 bases short, with 11 bases between. CDR1 MNHNY and CDR2 SVGAGI come from the germline V gene (reference sequence).

The CDR3 DNA is TGTGCCAGCAGTGAAGGGGACAAAATTGGAAACACCATATATTTT. It is translated as CASSEGDKIGNTIYF. This chain links TRBV2 with TRBJ1-3; the D gene is possibly TRBD1 (6 bases). The CDR3 is 15 amino acids. Germline V gene sequence: CDR1 SNHLY, CDR2 FYNNEI. Trimming left V 1 base short and J 3 bases short, with 10 bases between.

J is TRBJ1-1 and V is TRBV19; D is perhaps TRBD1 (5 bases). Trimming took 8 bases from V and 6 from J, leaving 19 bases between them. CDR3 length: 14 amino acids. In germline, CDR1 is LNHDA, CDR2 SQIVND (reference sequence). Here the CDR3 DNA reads TGTGCCAGTTATACCGGGACTAGCCGGCCTGAAGCTTTCTTT. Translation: CASYTGTSRPEAFF.

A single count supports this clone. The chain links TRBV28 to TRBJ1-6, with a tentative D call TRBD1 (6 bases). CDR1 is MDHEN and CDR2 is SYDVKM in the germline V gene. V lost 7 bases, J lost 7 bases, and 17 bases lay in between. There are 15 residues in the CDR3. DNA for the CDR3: TGTGCCAGCACCACCCAGGGACAATCGAATTCACCCCTCCACTTT. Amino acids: CASTTQGQSNSPLHF.

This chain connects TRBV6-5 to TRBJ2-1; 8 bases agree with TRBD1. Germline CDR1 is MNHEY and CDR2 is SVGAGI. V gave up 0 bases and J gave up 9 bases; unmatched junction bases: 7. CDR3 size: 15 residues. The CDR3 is CASSYSNRGTGEQFF. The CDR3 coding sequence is TGTGCCAGCAGTTACTCGAACAGGGGGACCGGTGAGCAGTTCTTC.

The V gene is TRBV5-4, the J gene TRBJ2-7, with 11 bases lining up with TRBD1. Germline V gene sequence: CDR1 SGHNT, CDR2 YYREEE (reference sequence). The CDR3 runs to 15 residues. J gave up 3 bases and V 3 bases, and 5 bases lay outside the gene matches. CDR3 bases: TGTGCCAGCAGCTCAACGGGACAGGGGGGCTACGAGCAGTACTTC. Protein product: CASSSTGQGGYEQYF.

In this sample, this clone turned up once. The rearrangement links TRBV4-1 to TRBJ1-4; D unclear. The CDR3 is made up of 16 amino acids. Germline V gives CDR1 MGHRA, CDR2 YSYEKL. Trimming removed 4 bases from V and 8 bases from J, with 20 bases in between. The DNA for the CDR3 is TGCGCCAGCAGCCTTGCCCATCCTAGACCGCAAGAAAAACTGTTTTTT. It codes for CASSLAHPRPQEKLFF.

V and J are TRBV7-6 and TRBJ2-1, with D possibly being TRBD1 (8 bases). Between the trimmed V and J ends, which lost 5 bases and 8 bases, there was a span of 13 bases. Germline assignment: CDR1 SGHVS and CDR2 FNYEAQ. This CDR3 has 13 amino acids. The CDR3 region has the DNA TGTGCCAGCAGCCAACAGGGGGGGGATGAGCAGTTCTTC. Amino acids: CASSQQGGDEQFF.

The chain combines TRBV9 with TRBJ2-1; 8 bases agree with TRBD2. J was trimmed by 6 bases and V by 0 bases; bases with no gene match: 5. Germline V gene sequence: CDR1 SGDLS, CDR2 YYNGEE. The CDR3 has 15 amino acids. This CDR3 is CASSVGGTSSNEQFF. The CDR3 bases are TGTGCCAGCAGCGTAGGTGGGACTAGTTCCAATGAGCAGTTCTTC.

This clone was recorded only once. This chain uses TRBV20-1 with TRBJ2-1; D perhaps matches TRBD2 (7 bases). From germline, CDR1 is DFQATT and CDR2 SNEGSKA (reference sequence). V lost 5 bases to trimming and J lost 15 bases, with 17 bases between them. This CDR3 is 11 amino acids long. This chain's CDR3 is CSAAVGGPGFF. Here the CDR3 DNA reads TGCAGTGCTGCTGTGGGGGGGCCTGGGTTCTTC.

The CDR3 spells CASSQGLGNIQYF. CDR3 nucleotide sequence: TGTGCCAGTAGTCAGGGATTGGGGAACATTCAGTACTTC. The chain employs TRBV19 and TRBJ2-4; D is perhaps TRBD1 (5 bases). Trimming stripped 5 bases from V and 7 bases from J, with 12 bases between. The length of the CDR3 is 13 residues. Germline-derived CDR1 and CDR2 are LNHDA and SQIVND (reference sequence).

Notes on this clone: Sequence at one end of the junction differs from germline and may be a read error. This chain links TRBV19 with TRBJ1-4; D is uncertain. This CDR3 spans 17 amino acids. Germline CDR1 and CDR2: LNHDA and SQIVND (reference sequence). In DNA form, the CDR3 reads TGTGCCAGCAGTATTGGACTTCCAAGGCGGACTAATGAAAAACTGTTTTTT. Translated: CASSIGLPRRTNEKLFF. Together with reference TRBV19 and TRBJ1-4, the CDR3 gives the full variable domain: DGGITQSPKYLFRKEGQNVTLSCEQNLNHDAMYWYRQDPGQGLRLIYYSQIVNDFQKGDIAEGYSVSREKKESFPLTVTSAQKNPTAFYLCASSIGLPRRTNEKLFFGSGTQLSVL.

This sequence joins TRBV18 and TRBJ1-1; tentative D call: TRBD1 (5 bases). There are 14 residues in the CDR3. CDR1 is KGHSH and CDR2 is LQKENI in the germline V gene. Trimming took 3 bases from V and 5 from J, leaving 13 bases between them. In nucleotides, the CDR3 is TGTGCCAGCTCACCGGCACAGGAGGGGACTGAAGCTTTCTTT. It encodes CASSPAQEGTEAFF.

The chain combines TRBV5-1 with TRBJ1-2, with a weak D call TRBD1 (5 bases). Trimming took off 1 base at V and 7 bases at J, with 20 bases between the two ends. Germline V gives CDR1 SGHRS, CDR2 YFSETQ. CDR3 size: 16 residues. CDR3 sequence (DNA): TGCGCCAGCAGCTTGAGTTCCCGGCCAGGGCATTCTGGCTACACCTTC. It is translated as CASSLSSRPGHSGYTF.

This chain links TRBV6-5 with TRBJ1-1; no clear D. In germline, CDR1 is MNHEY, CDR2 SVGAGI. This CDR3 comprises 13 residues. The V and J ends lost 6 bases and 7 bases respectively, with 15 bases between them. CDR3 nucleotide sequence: TGTGCCAGCAGGACGGGCCGCAGTTTTGAAGCTTTCTTT. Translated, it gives CASRTGRSFEAFF.